These T cell receptor beta chains were read from a single sample in a study of lymphopenia after photon versus proton radiotherapy. Sequencing was performed with immunoSEQ multiplex PCR; in TCRdb, only in-frame clones are kept and a portion is missing. The table has roughly 30,000 clones, about 91% seen once. This specimen was peripheral blood, taken from a patient treated with proton-based radiotherapy. Every receptor here comes from a woman aged 55-69 years with cholangiocarcinoma. Some clones in this sample may be carry-over from other donors' samples. Both conserved end residues are part of each CDR3. The D gene is left open where the match is weak. Size tells how often a clone was seen (once, few, many) or the class of an expanded clone, and some rows leave it out.

V gene	D gene	J gene	CDR3 length	clone size	CDR3 DNA	CDR3 protein
TRBV27	NA	TRBJ1-1	14	few	TGTGCCAGCAGTCCCGAGTACGTAGTCACTGAAGCTTTCTTT	CASSPEYVVTEAFF
TRBV11-3	NA	TRBJ1-3	16	NA	TGTGCCAGCAGCCAAAATAAACAGGGATCTGGAAACACCATATATTTT	CASSQNKQGSGNTIYF
TRBV7-6	NA	TRBJ1-4	12	NA	TGTGCCAGCAGCCCCAGTAATGAAAAACTGTTTTTT	CASSPSNEKLFF
TRBV4-3	TRBD2	TRBJ2-7	15	NA	TGCGCCAGCAGCCAAGGGCTAGCGGGTACCTACGAGCAGTACTTC	CASSQGLAGTYEQYF
TRBV18	NA	TRBJ1-1	13	NA	TGTGCCAGCTCACCCCAAGGGAACACTGAAGCTTTCTTT	CASSPQGNTEAFF
TRBV29-1	NA	TRBJ2-5	11	NA	TGCAGCGTTGAACAAACGGGGACCCAGTACTTC	CSVEQTGTQYF
TRBV7-2	NA	TRBJ1-3	14	NA	TGTGCCAGCAGTCAGGGAACCTCTGGAAACACCATATATTTT	CASSQGTSGNTIYF
TRBV5-1	NA	TRBJ2-5	15	NA	TGCGCCAGCAGCCTACAGGGTCGTGAGTGGGAGACCCAGTACTTC	CASSLQGREWETQYF
TRBV6-4	NA	TRBJ2-5	13	NA	TGTGCCAGTAGCCGTGACATACAAGAGACCCAGTACTTC	CASSRDIQETQYF
TRBV14	TRBD1	TRBJ2-1	15	NA	TGTGCCAGCAGCCCGAACCGGGACAGATACAATGAGCAGTTCTTC	CASSPNRDRYNEQFF
TRBV29-1	NA	TRBJ1-1	13	NA	TGCAGCGTTGGACGGCGAATGAACACTGAAGCTTTCTTT	CSVGRRMNTEAFF
TRBV29-1	TRBD1	TRBJ2-5	13	NA	TGCAGCGTCGGACAGGGGGTGAGAGAGACCCAGTACTTC	CSVGQGVRETQYF
TRBV27	TRBD2	TRBJ2-1	17	NA	TGTGCCAGCAGTATCGGGGTAGCGGGAGTGATGATCCATGAGCAGTTCTTC	CASSIGVAGVMIHEQFF
TRBV19	NA	TRBJ1-2	13	NA	TGTGCCAGTAGCCCGGGAGGGATCCGGGGCTACACCTTC	CASSPGGIRGYTF
TRBV4-1	NA	TRBJ2-2	15	NA	TGCGCCAGCAGCCAACCCCGGACAAAGCCCGGGGAGCTGTTTTTT	CASSQPRTKPGELFF
TRBV7-6	NA	TRBJ1-4	15	NA	TGTGCCAGCAGCGACCCCCGGTCACAAAATGAAAAACTGTTTTTT	CASSDPRSQNEKLFF
TRBV6-5	NA	TRBJ2-1	16	NA	TGTGCCAGCAGTTACGTCCCGAGTAGCTCCTACAATGAGCAGTTCTTC	CASSYVPSSSYNEQFF
TRBV27	NA	TRBJ2-1	16	NA	TGTGCCAGCAGTTTACTTGGGGTAGCGGTGAGCAATGAGCAGTTCTTC	CASSLLGVAVSNEQFF
TRBV5-1	TRBD2	TRBJ2-2	19	NA	TGCGCCAGCAGACCCAGGGTGACTAGCGGGACACTTAACACCGGGGAGCTGTTTTTT	CASRPRVTSGTLNTGELFF
TRBV14	NA	TRBJ2-5	13	NA	TGTGCCAGCAGCCAAGGACTCCAGACATCCCAGTACTTC	CASSQGLQTSQYF
TRBV5-4	NA	TRBJ2-3	15	NA	TGTGCCAGCAGCTTGGATTTCCAGGGACCACATACGCAGTATTTT	CASSLDFQGPHTQYF
TRBV5-1	NA	TRBJ1-5	14	NA	TGCGCCAGCTCGGCTGGGGCAGTGGGTCAGCCCCAGCATTTT	CASSAGAVGQPQHF
TRBV5-1	NA	TRBJ1-1	14	NA	TGCGCCAGCAGCTTAGGGGGGGCGAGCACTGAAGCTTTCTTT	CASSLGGASTEAFF
TRBV4-1	TRBD1	TRBJ1-2	16	NA	TGCGCCAGCAGCCAAGGCCCAGGGGGTGGAGGCTATGGCTACACCTTC	CASSQGPGGGGYGYTF
TRBV15	NA	TRBJ1-4	16	few	TGTGCCACCAGCAGTGACGAGGGGGGCGTAAAGGAAAAACTGTTTTTT	CATSSDEGGVKEKLFF
TRBV7-8	NA	TRBJ1-4	14	NA	TGTGCCAGCACCCGGACCGAGGGTCGGGAAAAACTGTTTTTT	CASTRTEGREKLFF
TRBV18	NA	TRBJ2-5	15	once	TGTGCCAGCTCACCACTGGACGCCGCCCAAGAGACCCAGTACTTC	CASSPLDAAQETQYF
TRBV14	NA	TRBJ2-5	16	NA	TGTGCCAGCAGCCCCTGGCTAACACCAGGGGGGGAGACCCAGTACTTC	CASSPWLTPGGETQYF
TRBV4-1	NA	TRBJ1-2	15	few	TGCGCCAGCAGCCAAATCCCAGGATTACGGTTTGGCTACACCTTC	CASSQIPGLRFGYTF
TRBV29-1	NA	TRBJ2-3	14	NA	TGCAGCGTTGAAGATGGGAGTGGAACAGATACGCAGTATTTT	CSVEDGSGTDTQYF
TRBV6-4	TRBD1	TRBJ2-7	16	NA	TGTGCCAGCAGACCCTCGACAGGGGGCGAATCCTACGAGCAGTACTTC	CASRPSTGGESYEQYF
TRBV28	NA	TRBJ1-3	15	few	TGTGCCAGCAGACCACGCCGCGGTATTGGAAACACCATATATTTT	CASRPRRGIGNTIYF
TRBV9	NA	TRBJ1-3	16	NA	TGTGCCAGCAGCGTGGGGAAACCGAGCTCTGGAAACACCATATATTTT	CASSVGKPSSGNTIYF
TRBV7-9	TRBD2	TRBJ2-5	15	NA	TGTGCCAGCAGCTTAGGGCTAGCGGAACAAGAGACCCAGTACTTC	CASSLGLAEQETQYF
TRBV5-6	NA	TRBJ2-6	16	NA	TGTGCCAGCAGCCCATCTTGGGGAGGCGGGGCCAACGTCCTGACTTTC	CASSPSWGGGANVLTF